This entry concerns a single T cell receptor beta chain. Antigen: not known. This sample was included in a study of cytomegalovirus exposure and HLA in healthy donors. Study conclusions and caveats: Later analysis revealed greater clonal expansion in HLA-associated TCR beta chains than in equally common others. In all likelihood, a cluster of highly shared sequence variants was a sequencing artifact. V- and J-gene trimming of TCR beta was linked (in a later analysis) to a missense DCLRE1C variant.

13 Jbeta primers and 60 Vbeta primers were used for the PCR. Authors' methods: A follow-up analysis tallied tens of millions of unique TCR beta chains, roughly 11 million shared. Data came from immunoSEQ multiplex PCR; TCRdb stores just in-frame clones and leaves some out. D and trimming come from the DNA, and the V and J calls and clone size come from that table. The sample table sets out about 150,000 clones. The sample was PBMCs. The source of this sequence is a woman aged 45-60 years in good health and CMV-seronegative.

The chain's CDR3 is CASSSAVNTEAFF. DNA for the CDR3: TGTGCCAGCTCATCGGCGGTGAACACTGAAGCTTTCTTT. The chain links TRBV18 to TRBJ1-1; D is unclear. The germline V gene encodes CDR1 KGHSH and CDR2 LQKENI. This CDR3 region has 13 residues. Trimming pared 5 bases from V and 0 bases from J, leaving 7 bases between.